A single sample gave rise to the 14 T cell receptor beta chains below, sequenced in a study of beta chain features in type 1 diabetes. The study reverse transcribed the entire isolated RNA, so it sequenced expressed TCRB transcripts. The assay was immunoSEQ multiplex PCR, and TCRdb's table has in-frame clones only and misses some. The repertoire has about 620,000 clones, around 15% of them found once; the top ten carry roughly 0.098%. The specimen was naive CD4+ T cells from blood. Receptor source: a man younger than 35 in good health.

This rearrangement joins TRBV2 to TRBJ2-7; unclear D gene. Germline CDR1 and CDR2: SNHLY and FYNNEI. Trimming stripped 6 bases from V and 0 bases from J, with 15 bases between. CDR3 length: 15 amino acids. The CDR3 loop reads CASSNGFVSSYEQYF. The CDR3 coding sequence is TGTGCCAGCAGCAACGGATTTGTATCCTCCTACGAGCAGTACTTC. Supplemented by reference TRBV2 and TRBJ2-7, the full variable domain reads EPEVTQTPSHQVTQMGQEVILRCVPISNHLYFYWYRQILGQKVEFLVSFYNNEISEKSEIFDDQFSVERPDGSNFTLKIRSTKLEDSAMYFCASSNGFVSSYEQYFGPGTRLTVT.

This clone was recorded once. This chain joins TRBV28 and TRBJ1-5; TRBD1 aligns across 9 bases. Germline-derived CDR1 and CDR2 are MDHEN and SYDVKM. V shed 5 bases, J shed 6 bases, and the junction held 11 bases outside the gene matches. The CDR3 covers 16 residues. CDR3 protein: CASSLASGQGGQPQHF. Here the CDR3 DNA reads TGTGCCAGCAGTCTAGCATCGGGACAGGGAGGTCAGCCCCAGCATTTT.

J is TRBJ2-5 and V is TRBV5-1; 10 bases fit TRBD1. The V gene's germline CDR1 is SGHRS and CDR2 YFSETQ. After removal of 0 bases from V and 2 bases from J, the junction contained 4 bases not matched to a gene. The CDR3 consists of 16 residues. The CDR3 DNA follows: TGCGCCAGCAGCTTGGCCCTGGACAGGGGGCAAGAGACCCAGTACTTC. It codes for CASSLALDRGQETQYF.

The chain employs TRBV11-2 and TRBJ2-7; 8 bases fit TRBD1. The trim removed 4 bases at V and 2 bases at J, leaving 7 bases unmatched. CDR3 length: 15 residues. Germline V gene data show CDR1 as SGHAT and CDR2 as FQNNGV. The CDR3 sequence is CASSSPDRDTYEQYF. CDR3 DNA sequence: TGTGCCAGCAGCTCCCCGGACAGGGATACCTACGAGCAGTACTTC.

The rearrangement joins TRBV6-5 to TRBJ2-7; no clear D. V lost 5 bases and J 4 bases, leaving 6 bases between the germline ends. The V gene's germline CDR1 is MNHEY and CDR2 SVGAGI. The CDR3 extends over 11 amino acids. CDR3 protein: CASSKGYEQYF. The DNA of the CDR3 is TGTGCCAGCAGTAAGGGATACGAGCAGTACTTC.

This clone appeared a few times. CDR3 DNA sequence: TGCGCCAGCAGCACTGCCGGATCCTACAATGAGCAGTTCTTC. Protein product: CASSTAGSYNEQFF. The rearrangement uses TRBV5-1 and TRBJ2-1, with D unclear. Trimming left V 4 bases short and J 1 base short, with 9 bases between. CDR3 length: 14 amino acids. The germline gives CDR1 SGHRS, CDR2 YFSETQ.

V usage is TRBV7-4 and J usage is TRBJ1-4; 8 bases align to TRBD1. Germline V gives CDR1 SGHVT, CDR2 SQSDAQ. The CDR3 runs 15 residues. J gave up 8 bases and V 5 bases, and 10 bases lay outside the gene matches. In nucleotides, the CDR3 is TGTGCCAGCAGCCCGCGACAGGGGCCGCAAGAAAAACTGTTTTTT. This codes for CASSPRQGPQEKLFF.

This clone was seen only a few times. The chain recombines TRBV10-3 with TRBJ1-1, with 8 nucleotides matching TRBD1. There are 13 residues in the CDR3. Trimming at V came to 6 bases and at J to 5 bases, leaving 5 bases not matched to a gene. CDR1 is ENHRY and CDR2 is SYGVKD in the germline V gene. CDR3: CAISRTGQTEAFF. CDR3 sequence (DNA): TGTGCCATCAGCCGGACAGGGCAGACTGAAGCTTTCTTT.

The J gene is TRBJ2-7, the V gene TRBV21-1. TRBV21-1 is described as a pseudogene. The CDR3 runs to 13 residues. The CDR3 spells CASVLPQNDEQYF. DNA for the CDR3: TGTGCCAGCGTACTCCCGCAGAACGACGAGCAGTACTTC.

The gene calls are TRBV18 and TRBJ2-3; 12 bases are a match to TRBD2. V dropped 4 bases and J dropped 3; count of bases not matched to a gene: 8. The CDR3 is made up of 17 amino acids. Per germline, CDR1 KGHSH and CDR2 LQKENI. CDR3 amino acids: CASSRRRLAGETDTQYF. DNA of the CDR3: TGTGCCAGCTCACGTCGTCGACTAGCGGGGGAAACAGATACGCAGTATTTT.

The chain is built from TRBV4-2 and TRBJ2-1; the D is unclear. Deletions cut 0 bases from V and 2 bases from J, with 5 bases between. The CDR3 covers 14 residues. Germline V lookup: CDR1 LGHNA, CDR2 YNFKEQ. CDR3 bases: TGTGCCAGCAGCCAAGATACAACCTACAATGAGCAGTTCTTC. Translation gives CASSQDTTYNEQFF.

This clone was recorded a few times. The chain combines TRBV6-5 with TRBJ1-1; maybe TRBD1 (5 bases). Germline assignment: CDR1 MNHEY and CDR2 SVGAGI. V was clipped by 5 bases and J by 7 bases, with 11 bases between them. This CDR3 spans 12 amino acids. The CDR3 region has the DNA TGTGCCAGCAGTCGAGTGCAGGGTGAAGCTTTCTTT. Amino acid sequence: CASSRVQGEAFF.

This clone occurred a few times. The rearrangement links TRBV11-2 to TRBJ2-7; possibly TRBD1 or TRBD2 for D (6 bases each). The CDR3 consists of 14 residues. V was cut by 7 bases and J by 2 bases, with 15 bases left in between. Germline assignment: CDR1 SGHAT and CDR2 FQNNGV. The CDR3 region has the DNA TGTGCCAGCACTCCGGGGGCAGGGGCCTACGAGCAGTACTTC. Protein: CASTPGAGAYEQYF. The entire variable domain, with the rest obtained from reference TRBV11-2 and TRBJ2-7, is as follows: EAGVAQSPRYKIIEKRQSVAFWCNPISGHATLYWYQQILGQGPKLLIQFQNNGVVDDSQLPKDRFSAERLKGVDSTLKIQPAKLEDSAVYLCASTPGAGAYEQYFGPGTRLTVT.

The chain employs TRBV7-9 and TRBJ1-2; unclear D gene. The CDR3 runs 15 residues. Trimming took 5 bases from V and 0 from J, leaving 13 bases between them. The V gene's germline CDR1 is SEHNR and CDR2 FQNEAQ (reference sequence). The CDR3 region is CASSLTQLANYGYTF. CDR3 coding DNA: TGTGCCAGCAGCCTCACCCAGTTAGCTAACTATGGCTACACCTTC.